The rows below give T cell receptor beta chains drawn from one sample of a study of siplizumab effects on memory and regulatory T cells. Data came from immunoSEQ multiplex PCR; TCRdb stores just in-frame clones and leaves some out. The sample holds 100,000 or so clones, approximately 94% seen once. Material for sequencing was non-Treg CD4+ T cells sorted from blood. These TCRs come from a human donor in good health. The CDR3 runs from the conserved cysteine through the conserved F or W. The D gene is left open where the match is weak. Expanded clones get a size class; other rows say once, few or many, or leave the size out.

j_gene: TRBJ2-7
v_gene: TRBV11-3
d_gene: TRBD2
abundance: NA
CDR3nt: TGTGCCAGCAGCCCGACTAGCCGAGAGGACTACGAGCAGTACTTC
CDR3aa: CASSPTSREDYEQYF

j_gene: TRBJ1-5
v_gene: TRBV6-1
d_gene: TRBD1
abundance: NA
CDR3nt: TGTGCCAGCAGTGAAGGAACAGGGGTTTATCAGCCCCAGCATTTT
CDR3aa: CASSEGTGVYQPQHF

j_gene: TRBJ2-1
v_gene: TRBV7-2
d_gene: NA
abundance: NA
CDR3nt: TGTGCCAGCAGCTTTGGAACTTTTTACAATGAGCAGTTCTTC
CDR3aa: CASSFGTFYNEQFF

j_gene: TRBJ1-5
v_gene: TRBV6-6
d_gene: NA
abundance: NA
CDR3nt: TGTGCCAGCAAAACCTCGGGGGGGCAGATCAATCAGCCCCAGCATTTT
CDR3aa: CASKTSGGQINQPQHF

j_gene: TRBJ1-5
v_gene: TRBV29-1
d_gene: NA
abundance: NA
CDR3nt: TGCAGCGTTGAAGATGGCGATCAGCCCCAGCATTTT
CDR3aa: CSVEDGDQPQHF

j_gene: TRBJ1-2
v_gene: TRBV28
d_gene: NA
abundance: once
CDR3nt: TGTGCCAGCAGTTTAAAGGGTTACTATGGCTACACCTTC
CDR3aa: CASSLKGYYGYTF

j_gene: TRBJ2-1
v_gene: TRBV12-1
d_gene: NA
abundance: NA
CDR3nt: TGTGCCAGCAGCTTACCAACCTGGTCGGGCGGGAGCAGGCACAATGAGCAGTTCTTC
CDR3aa: CASSLPTWSGGSRHNEQFF

j_gene: TRBJ1-5
v_gene: TRBV27
d_gene: NA
abundance: NA
CDR3nt: TGTGCCAGCAGTCGACACGATAGCAATCAGCCCCAGCATTTT
CDR3aa: CASSRHDSNQPQHF

j_gene: TRBJ2-5
v_gene: TRBV6-5
d_gene: TRBD2
abundance: once
CDR3nt: TGTGCCAGCTCCCGCGCGGGAGGGCCCCAGACCCAGTACTTC
CDR3aa: CASSRAGGPQTQYF

j_gene: TRBJ2-1
v_gene: TRBV5-6
d_gene: NA
abundance: NA
CDR3nt: TGTGCCAGCAGCTTGACTGCCAGGATGGATGAGCAGTTCTTC
CDR3aa: CASSLTARMDEQFF

j_gene: TRBJ2-5
v_gene: TRBV5-1
d_gene: NA
abundance: NA
CDR3nt: TGCGCCAGCAGCTTGGCCGGCAGTACGACCAAAGAGACCCAGTACTTC
CDR3aa: CASSLAGSTTKETQYF

j_gene: TRBJ2-7
v_gene: TRBV11-2
d_gene: NA
abundance: NA
CDR3nt: TGTGCCAGCAGCCCCTCCTACGAGCAGTACTTC
CDR3aa: CASSPSYEQYF

j_gene: TRBJ2-1
v_gene: TRBV4-1
d_gene: TRBD2
abundance: NA
CDR3nt: TGCGCCAGCAGCCAAGAGGGGCCTAGCGGGAGGACAAGCTCCTACAATGAGCAGTTCTTC
CDR3aa: CASSQEGPSGRTSSYNEQFF

j_gene: TRBJ2-3
v_gene: TRBV7-9
d_gene: TRBD2
abundance: NA
CDR3nt: TGTGCCAGCAGCTTAGTTGGCGGGAGCGGTGATACGCAGTATTTT
CDR3aa: CASSLVGGSGDTQYF

j_gene: TRBJ1-2
v_gene: TRBV6-5
d_gene: NA
abundance: NA
CDR3nt: TGTGCCAGCAGTTCCCCAGGTCGGGGATCAAACTATGGCTACACCTTC
CDR3aa: CASSSPGRGSNYGYTF

j_gene: TRBJ2-1
v_gene: TRBV19
d_gene: TRBD2
abundance: NA
CDR3nt: TGTGCCAGTAGTCCGCTCGGGGATAGCGGGAGCCTCGATGAGCAGTTCTTC
CDR3aa: CASSPLGDSGSLDEQFF

j_gene: TRBJ2-4
v_gene: TRBV30
d_gene: NA
abundance: NA
CDR3nt: TGTGCCGGCGACTGGAAACTAAACATTCAGTACTTC
CDR3aa: CAGDWKLNIQYF

j_gene: TRBJ2-1
v_gene: TRBV28
d_gene: TRBD1
abundance: NA
CDR3nt: TGTGCCAGCAGTGGATCCGGGACAGGGAAGGGTGAGCAGTTCTTC
CDR3aa: CASSGSGTGKGEQFF

j_gene: TRBJ1-1
v_gene: TRBV19
d_gene: NA
abundance: NA
CDR3nt: TGTGCCAGTAGTATACAGGGGCGAGGGACTGAAGCTTTCTTT
CDR3aa: CASSIQGRGTEAFF

j_gene: TRBJ2-5
v_gene: TRBV7-6
d_gene: NA
abundance: NA
CDR3nt: TGTGCCAGCAGCATCTTAGTCCAAGAGACCCAGTACTTC
CDR3aa: CASSILVQETQYF

j_gene: TRBJ2-5
v_gene: TRBV28
d_gene: NA
abundance: NA
CDR3nt: TGTGCCAGCAGTTTGTCAGGGGCCCAAGAGACCCAGTACTTC
CDR3aa: CASSLSGAQETQYF

j_gene: TRBJ2-3
v_gene: TRBV10-3
d_gene: NA
abundance: once
CDR3nt: TGTGCCATCAGTGAGTCGCCGAAGCCAGATACGCAGTATTTT
CDR3aa: CAISESPKPDTQYF

j_gene: TRBJ1-1
v_gene: TRBV5-4
d_gene: NA
abundance: NA
CDR3nt: TGTGCCAGCAGCTTGGGGGCAGGTTTGGCCTTGAACACTGAAGCTTTCTTT
CDR3aa: CASSLGAGLALNTEAFF

j_gene: TRBJ1-5
v_gene: TRBV30
d_gene: TRBD1
abundance: NA
CDR3nt: TGTGCCTGGAGTAAAGAGACAGGGAATCAGCCCCAGCATTTT
CDR3aa: CAWSKETGNQPQHF

j_gene: TRBJ2-5
v_gene: TRBV6-1
d_gene: TRBD1
abundance: NA
CDR3nt: TGTGCCAGCAGTGAAATAGGGACAGCGATTCCACAAGAGACCCAGTACTTC
CDR3aa: CASSEIGTAIPQETQYF

j_gene: TRBJ2-3
v_gene: TRBV27
d_gene: TRBD2
abundance: NA
CDR3nt: TGTGCCAGCAGTCGTGGGACTAGCGGGACTAGCACAGATACGCAGTATTTT
CDR3aa: CASSRGTSGTSTDTQYF

j_gene: TRBJ2-3
v_gene: TRBV5-1
d_gene: TRBD1
abundance: NA
CDR3nt: TGCGCCAGCAGCTTCGCCAGGGGGACGGATACGCAGTATTTT
CDR3aa: CASSFARGTDTQYF

j_gene: TRBJ1-3
v_gene: TRBV18
d_gene: NA
abundance: NA
CDR3nt: TGTGCCAGCTCACCATCTAGGGGGATCTCTGGAAACACCATATATTTT
CDR3aa: CASSPSRGISGNTIYF

j_gene: TRBJ2-7
v_gene: TRBV25-1
d_gene: TRBD2
abundance: NA
CDR3nt: TGTGCCAGCAGTGACCCCCACGGACTAGCGGGAGATTACGAGCAGTACTTC
CDR3aa: CASSDPHGLAGDYEQYF

j_gene: TRBJ1-2
v_gene: TRBV2
d_gene: TRBD1
abundance: NA
CDR3nt: TGTGCCAGCAGTGAAGGGCGACAGGGGATCGCGTGGGACTATGGCTACACCTTC
CDR3aa: CASSEGRQGIAWDYGYTF

j_gene: TRBJ1-2
v_gene: TRBV5-1
d_gene: TRBD1
abundance: NA
CDR3nt: TGCGCCAGCAGCTTGGAAGGGGGCAATTTCAACTATGGCTACACCTTC
CDR3aa: CASSLEGGNFNYGYTF

j_gene: TRBJ1-1
v_gene: TRBV9
d_gene: NA
abundance: NA
CDR3nt: TGTGCCAGCAGCGCCCCGGGCCGAGAGAACACTGAAGCTTTCTTT
CDR3aa: CASSAPGRENTEAFF

j_gene: TRBJ1-2
v_gene: TRBV27
d_gene: TRBD1
abundance: NA
CDR3nt: TGTGCCAGCAGTTTAACAGGGGCAACTAACTATGGCTACACCTTC
CDR3aa: CASSLTGATNYGYTF

j_gene: TRBJ2-7
v_gene: TRBV28
d_gene: TRBD1
abundance: NA
CDR3nt: TGTGCCAGCAGTTCCGGACAGGTCTACGAGCAGTACTTC
CDR3aa: CASSSGQVYEQYF

j_gene: TRBJ2-2
v_gene: TRBV9
d_gene: NA
abundance: NA
CDR3nt: TGTGCCAGCAGCGTAGAAGGACAGAGGAACACCGGGGAGCTGTTTTTT
CDR3aa: CASSVEGQRNTGELFF

j_gene: TRBJ2-5
v_gene: TRBV5-6
d_gene: NA
abundance: NA
CDR3nt: TGTGCCAGCAGCTTAGTCACAGGCCAAGAGACCCAGTACTTC
CDR3aa: CASSLVTGQETQYF

j_gene: TRBJ1-2
v_gene: TRBV9
d_gene: NA
abundance: NA
CDR3nt: TGTGCCAGCAGCCCAAGAGGGGGGGACTATGGCTACACCTTC
CDR3aa: CASSPRGGDYGYTF

j_gene: TRBJ1-3
v_gene: TRBV28
d_gene: NA
abundance: NA
CDR3nt: TGTGCCAGCCAGTCGCGCTCTGGAAACACCATATATTTT
CDR3aa: CASQSRSGNTIYF

j_gene: TRBJ2-2
v_gene: TRBV5-8
d_gene: NA
abundance: NA
CDR3nt: TGTGCCAGCAGCTTGGTCCCGGGGACCGGGGAGCTGTTTTTT
CDR3aa: CASSLVPGTGELFF

j_gene: TRBJ1-1
v_gene: TRBV19
d_gene: NA
abundance: NA
CDR3nt: TGTGCCAGTAAGCAGAACCGGGGGGTAGTTTCTGAAGCTTTCTTT
CDR3aa: CASKQNRGVVSEAFF

j_gene: TRBJ1-4
v_gene: TRBV28
d_gene: NA
abundance: NA
CDR3nt: TGTGCCAGCAGTTTACCCGGGATCCTTAATGAAAAACTGTTTTTT
CDR3aa: CASSLPGILNEKLFF

j_gene: TRBJ2-5
v_gene: TRBV6-5
d_gene: TRBD1
abundance: once
CDR3nt: TGTGCCAGCAGTTACTTCCGGACAGGGACGACGGAGACCCAGTACTTC
CDR3aa: CASSYFRTGTTETQYF

j_gene: TRBJ2-7
v_gene: TRBV28
d_gene: NA
abundance: NA
CDR3nt: TGTGCCAGCAGCGGCTACGAGCAGTACTTC
CDR3aa: CASSGYEQYF

j_gene: TRBJ2-2
v_gene: TRBV19
d_gene: TRBD1
abundance: NA
CDR3nt: TGTGCCAGTTACAGGGGCTACCAGAACACCGGGGAGCTGTTTTTT
CDR3aa: CASYRGYQNTGELFF

j_gene: TRBJ2-5
v_gene: TRBV5-1
d_gene: NA
abundance: NA
CDR3nt: TGCGCCAGCAGCTTGGGGCAGGGGGGGATGGAGACCCAGTACTTC
CDR3aa: CASSLGQGGMETQYF

j_gene: TRBJ2-2
v_gene: TRBV2
d_gene: TRBD2
abundance: NA
CDR3nt: TGTGCCATACGGAGGACTAGCGGAACCACCGGGGAGCTGTTTTTT
CDR3aa: CAIRRTSGTTGELFF

j_gene: TRBJ1-1
v_gene: TRBV5-1
d_gene: NA
abundance: NA
CDR3nt: TGCGCCAGCAGCTTGGACCCCTCCGGCAGGAACACTGAAGCTTTCTTT
CDR3aa: CASSLDPSGRNTEAFF

j_gene: TRBJ1-2
v_gene: TRBV6-1
d_gene: TRBD1
abundance: once
CDR3nt: TGTGCCAGCAGGACGACAGGGAAGTATGGCTACACCTTC
CDR3aa: CASRTTGKYGYTF

j_gene: TRBJ1-2
v_gene: TRBV19
d_gene: NA
abundance: NA
CDR3nt: TGTGCCGTACGCCACGGACAGCCCTATGGCTACACCTTC
CDR3aa: CAVRHGQPYGYTF

j_gene: TRBJ2-2
v_gene: TRBV5-1
d_gene: TRBD1
abundance: NA
CDR3nt: TGCGCCAGCAGCAATAATGCGCAGGGGGCCGACACCGGGGAGCTGTTTTTT
CDR3aa: CASSNNAQGADTGELFF

j_gene: TRBJ2-5
v_gene: TRBV5-1
d_gene: NA
abundance: NA
CDR3nt: TGCGCCAGCACCCGGTGGGGGGCTCAGGAGACCCAGTACTTC
CDR3aa: CASTRWGAQETQYF

j_gene: TRBJ1-5
v_gene: TRBV5-1
d_gene: NA
abundance: few
CDR3nt: TGCGCCAGCAGCTTGTATCCATCTAGCAATCAGCCCCAGCATTTT
CDR3aa: CASSLYPSSNQPQHF

j_gene: TRBJ2-7
v_gene: TRBV28
d_gene: TRBD2
abundance: NA
CDR3nt: TGTGCCAGCAGTTTCTTTTTTGGGGCCGTCACTACTAGCGGGAGTTTCTACGAGCAGTACTTC
CDR3aa: CASSFFFGAVTTSGSFYEQYF